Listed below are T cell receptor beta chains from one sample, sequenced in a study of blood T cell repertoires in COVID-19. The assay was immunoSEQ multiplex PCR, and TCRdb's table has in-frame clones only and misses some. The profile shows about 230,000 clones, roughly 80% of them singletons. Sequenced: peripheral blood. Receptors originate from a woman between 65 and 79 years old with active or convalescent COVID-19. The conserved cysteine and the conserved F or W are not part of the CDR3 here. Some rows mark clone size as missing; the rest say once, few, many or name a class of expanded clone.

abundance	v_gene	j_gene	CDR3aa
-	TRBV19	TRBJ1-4	ASSRGQGGEKLF
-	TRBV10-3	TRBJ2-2	AISGGRSNTGELF
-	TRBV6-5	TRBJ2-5	ASRSGTMGETQY
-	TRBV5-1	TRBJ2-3	ASSLIGQGTDTQY
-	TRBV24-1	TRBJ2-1	ATSSTGRVHEQF
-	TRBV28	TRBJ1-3	ASRLNSGNTIY
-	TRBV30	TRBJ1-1	AWSREHTEAF
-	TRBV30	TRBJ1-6	AWSAPGFTMSSYNSPLH
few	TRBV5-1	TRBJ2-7	ASSRDRNGADEQY
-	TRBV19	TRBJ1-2	ASSPWDRANNYGYT
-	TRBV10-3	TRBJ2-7	AISSGVPYEQY
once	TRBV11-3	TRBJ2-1	ASSPSTWDSLNEQF
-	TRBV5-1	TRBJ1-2	ASSLGGNDGYT
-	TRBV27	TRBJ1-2	ASRHRRTNRRDYGYT
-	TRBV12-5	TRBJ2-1	ASGFGSGRNNEQF